This TCR beta chain was profiled in a study of blood T cell repertoires in COVID-19. Study in general: The United States, Italy and Spain were the sources of the acute and convalescent COVID-19 samples. Nucleic acid was either cDNA or gDNA, and it came from T cells, B-cell-depleted T cells, or PBMCs.

The authors' processing: For nucleated cells, counts were estimated from reference gene primer amplification. Generated by immunoSEQ multiplex PCR, the TCRdb table keeps only in-frame clones and is missing some. D and trimming were read from the DNA, whereas the V and J calls and clone size are those reported in that table. The sample includes about 33,000 clones, 65% to 90% of them seen just once. Only one count was recorded for this clone. The germline V gene has CDR1 SGHRS and CDR2 YFSETQ. This CDR3 region has 14 residues. V was shortened by 5 bases and J by 0 bases, with 11 bases between the two germline ends.

This rearrangement joins TRBV5-1 to TRBJ1-1, with D perhaps TRBD1 (6 bases). Specimen: peripheral blood. This TCR was sampled from a man aged 60 to 69 with active COVID-19. The CDR3 DNA is TGCGCCAGCAGAATGGGACACCTGAACACTGAAGCTTTCTTT. Amino acids: CASRMGHLNTEAFF.